The rows below give T cell receptor beta chains drawn from one sample of a study of T cell changes during pregnancy in multiple sclerosis. Repertoires were generated with immunoSEQ multiplex PCR, while TCRdb's copy carries only in-frame clones and drops some. The sample has tens of thousands of clones, around 87% seen once. Sequenced material: CD4+ T cells from peripheral blood mononuclear cells, taken in the third trimester of pregnancy. These receptors originate from a female donor in good health, enrolled as a control in a pregnancy study. Both conserved end residues are part of each CDR3. Fields, in order: V gene, CDR3 length, J gene, D gene, clone size, CDR3 protein, CDR3 DNA. A D gene is named only where the DNA matches it firmly. Where a row states a size, it is once, few, many or the class of an expanded clone; other rows omit it.

v_call: TRBV23-1; cdr3_length: 15; j_call: TRBJ2-1; d_call: TRBD2; clone_size: -; cdr3_aa: CASSQRTSGGDEQFF; cdr3_nt: TGCGCCAGCAGTCAAAGGACTAGCGGGGGGGATGAGCAGTTCTTC
v_call: TRBV9; cdr3_length: 16; j_call: TRBJ1-6; d_call: TRBD1; clone_size: -; cdr3_aa: CASSDGTGGWNSPLHF; cdr3_nt: TGTGCCAGCAGCGATGGGACAGGGGGTTGGAATTCACCCCTCCACTTT
v_call: TRBV11-3; cdr3_length: 14; j_call: TRBJ2-7; d_call: -; clone_size: -; cdr3_aa: CASSFRDSSYEQYF; cdr3_nt: TGTGCCAGCAGCTTCCGCGACAGCTCCTACGAGCAGTACTTC
v_call: TRBV2; cdr3_length: 12; j_call: TRBJ2-7; d_call: TRBD1; clone_size: few; cdr3_aa: CASTRDSHEQYF; cdr3_nt: TGTGCCAGCACTCGGGACAGCCACGAGCAGTACTTC
v_call: TRBV29-1; cdr3_length: 18; j_call: TRBJ1-1; d_call: -; clone_size: -; cdr3_aa: CSVEGLTSGDRWVTEAFF; cdr3_nt: TGCAGCGTTGAAGGGTTAACAAGCGGCGACAGGTGGGTCACTGAAGCTTTCTTT
v_call: TRBV5-6; cdr3_length: 16; j_call: TRBJ2-5; d_call: TRBD2; clone_size: -; cdr3_aa: CASSRDAGLAGETQYF; cdr3_nt: TGTGCCAGCAGCAGGGACGCGGGACTAGCGGGGGAGACCCAGTACTTC
v_call: TRBV6-1; cdr3_length: 15; j_call: TRBJ1-1; d_call: -; clone_size: -; cdr3_aa: CASRAAGRGGTEAFF; cdr3_nt: TGTGCCAGCAGGGCCGCGGGCCGAGGGGGCACTGAAGCTTTCTTT
v_call: TRBV21-1; cdr3_length: 14; j_call: TRBJ1-5; d_call: -; clone_size: -; cdr3_aa: CASSKDRGNQPQHF; cdr3_nt: TGTGCCAGCAGCAAAGACAGGGGGAATCAGCCCCAGCATTTT
v_call: TRBV19; cdr3_length: 15; j_call: TRBJ2-1; d_call: TRBD2; clone_size: once; cdr3_aa: CASSIDSGTYNEQFF; cdr3_nt: TGTGCCAGTAGTATTGATAGCGGGACCTACAATGAGCAGTTCTTC
v_call: TRBV5-5; cdr3_length: 15; j_call: TRBJ1-1; d_call: -; clone_size: -; cdr3_aa: CASSLVFTAGSEAFF; cdr3_nt: TGTGCCAGCAGCTTGGTTTTTACGGCGGGATCTGAAGCTTTCTTT
v_call: TRBV15; cdr3_length: 16; j_call: TRBJ1-5; d_call: TRBD1; clone_size: -; cdr3_aa: CATSPRGQGGNQPQHF; cdr3_nt: TGTGCCACCAGCCCCCGTGGACAGGGAGGGAATCAGCCCCAGCATTTT
v_call: TRBV6-1; cdr3_length: 16; j_call: TRBJ1-1; d_call: -; clone_size: once; cdr3_aa: CASSVGQIGLGTEAFF; cdr3_nt: TGTGCCAGCAGTGTAGGACAGATTGGGTTGGGCACTGAAGCTTTCTTT
v_call: TRBV6-4; cdr3_length: 16; j_call: TRBJ2-3; d_call: TRBD2; clone_size: -; cdr3_aa: CASSDVWRGNTDTQYF; cdr3_nt: TGTGCCAGCAGTGACGTCTGGCGGGGGAACACAGATACGCAGTATTTT
v_call: TRBV27; cdr3_length: 18; j_call: TRBJ1-5; d_call: TRBD1; clone_size: -; cdr3_aa: CASSTFGQGAVSNQPQHF; cdr3_nt: TGTGCCAGCAGCACATTCGGACAGGGGGCGGTTAGCAATCAGCCCCAGCATTTT
v_call: TRBV6-5; cdr3_length: 16; j_call: TRBJ2-7; d_call: -; clone_size: -; cdr3_aa: CASSYSTARTGREQYF; cdr3_nt: TGTGCCAGCAGTTACTCGACAGCCAGGACCGGGCGCGAGCAGTACTTC
v_call: TRBV5-3; cdr3_length: 16; j_call: TRBJ2-2; d_call: TRBD2; clone_size: -; cdr3_aa: CARSFTNGGGTGELFF; cdr3_nt: TGTGCCAGAAGCTTCACAAACGGGGGGGGAACCGGGGAGCTGTTTTTT
v_call: TRBV27; cdr3_length: 17; j_call: TRBJ2-7; d_call: TRBD1; clone_size: -; cdr3_aa: CASSLFPEPGQTYEQYF; cdr3_nt: TGTGCCAGCAGTTTATTCCCCGAGCCGGGACAGACCTACGAGCAGTACTTC
v_call: TRBV18; cdr3_length: 15; j_call: TRBJ1-2; d_call: TRBD1; clone_size: few; cdr3_aa: CASSPTTGAVEGYTF; cdr3_nt: TGTGCCAGCTCACCAACGACAGGGGCCGTTGAGGGCTACACCTTC
v_call: TRBV5-1; cdr3_length: 15; j_call: TRBJ2-3; d_call: TRBD2; clone_size: -; cdr3_aa: CASSLAGASTDTQYF; cdr3_nt: TGCGCCAGCAGCTTAGCGGGGGCTAGCACAGATACGCAGTATTTT
v_call: TRBV5-1; cdr3_length: 16; j_call: TRBJ1-1; d_call: TRBD1; clone_size: -; cdr3_aa: CASRETGSAWNTEAFF; cdr3_nt: TGCGCCAGCAGGGAGACAGGGTCGGCTTGGAACACTGAAGCTTTCTTT
v_call: TRBV30; cdr3_length: 17; j_call: TRBJ2-3; d_call: TRBD2; clone_size: few; cdr3_aa: CAWSAGTNGASTDTQYF; cdr3_nt: TGTGCCTGGAGTGCCGGGACTAACGGGGCTAGCACAGATACGCAGTATTTT
v_call: TRBV30; cdr3_length: 14; j_call: TRBJ1-1; d_call: -; clone_size: few; cdr3_aa: CAWMWGVMNTEAFF; cdr3_nt: TGTGCCTGGATGTGGGGAGTGATGAACACTGAAGCTTTCTTT
v_call: TRBV10-3; cdr3_length: 12; j_call: TRBJ1-6; d_call: -; clone_size: few; cdr3_aa: CAISDNNSPLHF; cdr3_nt: TGTGCCATCAGTGACAATAATTCACCCCTCCACTTT
v_call: TRBV25-1; cdr3_length: 14; j_call: TRBJ2-7; d_call: -; clone_size: once; cdr3_aa: CASSGTGVLVEQYF; cdr3_nt: TGTGCCAGCAGCGGGACGGGAGTGCTGGTCGAGCAGTACTTC